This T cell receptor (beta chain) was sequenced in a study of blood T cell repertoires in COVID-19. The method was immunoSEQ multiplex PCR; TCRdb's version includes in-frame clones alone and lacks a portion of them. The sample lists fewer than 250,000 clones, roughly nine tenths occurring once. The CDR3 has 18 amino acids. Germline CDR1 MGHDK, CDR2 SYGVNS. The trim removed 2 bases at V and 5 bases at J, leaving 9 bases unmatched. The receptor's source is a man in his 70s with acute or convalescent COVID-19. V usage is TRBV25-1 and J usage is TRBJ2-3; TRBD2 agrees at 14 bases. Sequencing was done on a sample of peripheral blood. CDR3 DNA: TGTGCCAGCAGTGAAGGACTAGCGGGAGGCCCCGGGGTAGATACGCAGTATTTT. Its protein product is CASSEGLAGGPGVDTQYF.